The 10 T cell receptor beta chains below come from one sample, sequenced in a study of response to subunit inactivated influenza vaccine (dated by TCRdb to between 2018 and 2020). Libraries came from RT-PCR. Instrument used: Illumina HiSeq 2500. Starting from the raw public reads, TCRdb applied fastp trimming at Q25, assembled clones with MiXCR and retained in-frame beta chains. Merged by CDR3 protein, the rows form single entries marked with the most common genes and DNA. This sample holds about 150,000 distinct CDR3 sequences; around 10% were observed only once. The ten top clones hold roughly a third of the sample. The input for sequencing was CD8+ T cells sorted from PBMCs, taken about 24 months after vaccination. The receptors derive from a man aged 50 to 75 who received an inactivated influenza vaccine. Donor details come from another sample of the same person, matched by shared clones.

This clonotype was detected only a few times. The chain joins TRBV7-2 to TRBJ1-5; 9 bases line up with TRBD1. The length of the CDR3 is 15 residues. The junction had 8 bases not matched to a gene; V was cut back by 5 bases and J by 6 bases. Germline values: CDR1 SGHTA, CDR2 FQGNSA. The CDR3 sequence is CASSPTGGPAQPQHF. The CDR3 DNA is TGTGCCAGCAGCCCCACAGGGGGCCCTGCTCAGCCCCAGCATTTT.

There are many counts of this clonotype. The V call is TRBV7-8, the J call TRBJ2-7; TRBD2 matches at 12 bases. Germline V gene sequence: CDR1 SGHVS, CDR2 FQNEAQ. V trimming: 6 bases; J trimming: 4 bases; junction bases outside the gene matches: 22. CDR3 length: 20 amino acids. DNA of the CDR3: TGTGCCAGCAGTTATGATTCGGGACTAGCGGGCTCTTTAGAGGTGTACGAGCAGTACTTC. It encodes CASSYDSGLAGSLEVYEQYF. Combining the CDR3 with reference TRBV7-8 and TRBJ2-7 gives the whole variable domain GAGVSQSPRYKVAKRGQDVALRCDPISGHVSLFWYQQALGQGPEFLTYFQNEAQLDKSGLPSDRFFAERPEGSVSTLKIQRTQQEDSAVYLCASSYDSGLAGSLEVYEQYFGPGTRLTVT.

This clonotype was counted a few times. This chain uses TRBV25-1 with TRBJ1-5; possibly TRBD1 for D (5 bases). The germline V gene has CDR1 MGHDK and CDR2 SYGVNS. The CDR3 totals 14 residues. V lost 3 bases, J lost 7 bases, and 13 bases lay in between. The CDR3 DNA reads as TGTGCCAGCAGTGAGGGGGGGGAAAGCCAGCCCCAGCATTTT. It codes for CASSEGGESQPQHF.

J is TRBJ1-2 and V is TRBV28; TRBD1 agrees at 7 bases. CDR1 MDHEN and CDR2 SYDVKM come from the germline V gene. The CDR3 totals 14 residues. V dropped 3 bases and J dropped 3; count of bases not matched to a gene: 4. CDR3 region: CASSFEGAHYGYTF. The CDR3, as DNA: TGTGCCAGCAGTTTCGAGGGGGCACACTATGGCTACACCTTC.

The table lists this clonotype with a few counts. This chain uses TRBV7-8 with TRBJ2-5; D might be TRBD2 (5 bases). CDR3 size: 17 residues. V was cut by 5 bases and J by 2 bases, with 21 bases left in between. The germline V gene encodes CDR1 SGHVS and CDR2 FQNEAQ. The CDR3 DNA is TGTGCCAGCAGCCTCTCCGGGGTAGCGAGGCTTCAAGAGACCCAGTACTTC. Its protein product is CASSLSGVARLQETQYF.

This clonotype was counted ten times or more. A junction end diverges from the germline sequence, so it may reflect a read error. This chain's CDR3 is CASSVAGGFYNEQFF. As DNA, the CDR3 is TGTGCCAGCAGCGTAGCGGGAGGGTTCTACAATGAGCAGTTCTTC. The rearrangement joins TRBV7-9 to TRBJ2-1; 11 bases match TRBD2. Germline CDR1 reads SEHNR; CDR2 reads FQNEAQ (reference sequence). CDR3 length: 15 amino acids.

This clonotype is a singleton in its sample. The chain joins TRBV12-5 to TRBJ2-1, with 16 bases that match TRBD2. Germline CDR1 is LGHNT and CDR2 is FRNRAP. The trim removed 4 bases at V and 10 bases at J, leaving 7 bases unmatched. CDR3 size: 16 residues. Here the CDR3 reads CASGSGTSGRADEQFF. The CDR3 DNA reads TGTGCTAGTGGTTCCGGGACTAGCGGGAGGGCCGACGAGCAGTTCTTC.

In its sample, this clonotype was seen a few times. CDR3 loop: CASSLGDREVHEQYF. CDR3 DNA: TGTGCCAGCAGCTTAGGGGACAGGGAGGTCCACGAGCAGTACTTC. The V call is TRBV7-9, the J call TRBJ2-7; 9 positions agree with TRBD1. Trimming took 1 base from V and 5 from J; bases not matched to a gene: 6. CDR1 SEHNR and CDR2 FQNEAQ come from the germline V gene (reference sequence). The CDR3 length is 15 residues. The full variable domain, with the rest looked up from reference TRBV7-9 and TRBJ2-7, is DTGVSQNPRHKITKRGQNVTFRCDPISEHNRLYWYRQTLGQGPEFLTYFQNEAQLEKSRLLSDRFSAERPKGSFSTLEIQRTEQGDSAMYLCASSLGDREVHEQYFGPGTRLTVT.

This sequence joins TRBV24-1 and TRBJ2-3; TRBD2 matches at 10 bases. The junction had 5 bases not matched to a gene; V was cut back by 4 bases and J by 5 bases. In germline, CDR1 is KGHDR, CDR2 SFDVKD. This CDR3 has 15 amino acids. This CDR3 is CATSDLAGVQDTQYF. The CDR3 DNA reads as TGTGCCACCAGTGACCTAGCGGGGGTTCAAGATACGCAGTATTTT.

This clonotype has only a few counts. CDR3 protein: CASSLGPGGNTIYF. The CDR3, as DNA: TGTGCCAGCAGCTTGGGGCCGGGTGGAAACACCATATATTTT. V is TRBV5-6 and J is TRBJ1-3, with D uncertain. This CDR3 has 14 amino acids. V lost 0 bases to trimming and J lost 3 bases, with 7 bases between them. Germline CDR1 SGHDT, CDR2 YYEEEE.